This T cell receptor beta chain comes out of a study of blood T cells in healthy people across ages. The CDR3 extends over 15 amino acids. The trim removed 4 bases at V and 0 bases at J, leaving 7 bases unmatched. The V gene's germline CDR1 is DFQATT and CDR2 SNEGSKA (reference sequence). Per-sample yields of isolated PBMCs were at least 6 million. Per sample, at least 5.5 micrograms of total RNA were extracted. Sample-barcoded 5' priming and a J-beta primer mix drove a second PCR of about 7 to 11 cycles. MiXCR, run by TCRdb on the 5' RACE reads, gives a single entry per CDR3 protein. The sample lists under 950,000 distinct CDR3 sequences, about 20% occurring once. Regarding the study as a whole: Unknown CMV status may confound age-related changes in expanded clones.

This clonotype has just a few counts. Its antigen remains unknown. Sequencing used blood. The origin of this receptor is a man in his 70s in good health. The rearrangement uses TRBV20-1 and TRBJ2-3; 7 bases map to TRBD2. The CDR3 DNA follows: TGCAGTGCTACACGACTAGCCGCTAGCACAGATACGCAGTATTTT. Translation gives CSATRLAASTDTQYF.